The present T cell receptor (beta chain) was sequenced within a study of blood T cell repertoires in COVID-19 (dated by TCRdb to 2020 to 2021). Context from the whole study: Collaborator samples came from the United States, Italy and Spain and covered acute and convalescent phases of COVID-19. The prospective study material was composed of cDNA or gDNA derived from T cells, B-cell-depleted T cells, or PBMCs. Subjects who had been exposed to COVID-19, were actively infected with it, or had recovered from it provided the deeply sampled blood TCRbeta repertoires that made up the dataset. The repertoires were made available in a free public database intended to serve as a resource for research on the immune response to SARS-CoV-2. The samples were drawn from two sources: the first 160 participants of the ongoing ImmuneRACE study, and 1,254 subjects contributed by 6 global collaborators. A de-identified subject ID, COVID-19 status, age in years and sex were almost always included in the sample metadata. HLA class I and class II types, where available, came from metadata supplied by the sample provider rather than from assay-based typing.

Participants in the prospective study were enrolled through a virtual design, were aged roughly 18 to 100 years, and lived in about 25 United States geographic areas. To assign participants to cohorts, the prospective study relied on clinical history that participants themselves reported in a screening survey and a study questionnaire. Recovered participants in ImmuneRACE Cohort 3 were defined by two consecutive negative NP/OP PCR tests, clearance by a healthcare professional, or resolution of symptoms. Each participant in the prospective study had whole blood, serum and a nasopharyngeal or oropharyngeal swab collected by mobile phlebotomists. Additional blood draws and questionnaires over an approximately two-month period could optionally be provided by prospective study participants. Prospective study blood samples were shipped either frozen or at room temperature before DNA extraction. Summary of the overall study and its limitations: The quantity of clinical and demographic metadata differed by source and by participant and was supplied without curation.

TCRbeta CDR3 regions were amplified from genomic DNA using the immunoSEQ Assay, a bias-controlled multiplex PCR. Regarding the original processing steps: Within the assay, amplification of reference gene primers was used to estimate how many nucleated cells each sample contained. To quantify the absolute abundance of each unique TCRbeta CDR3 rearrangement, sequence reads were collapsed and filtered. For each sample, productive Simpson clonality was calculated as the square root of Simpson's diversity index over productive rearrangements. The clones in this table, taken by TCRdb from immuneACCESS, are in-frame only. Not every clone is retained; where verified, under half of the shortfall comes from an unresolved V gene, and the cause of the rest is unknown. V and J calls and clone size are copied from that table; D and trimming were computed from the DNA. Present in this sample are more than 350,000 clones, over 75% of which were seen just once. The ten largest clones capture approximately 1% of the sample.

From V the trimming removes 1 base and from J it removes 5 bases, while the gene matches leave 4 bases of the junction unaccounted for. The CDR3 goes from the cysteine to the phenylalanine over 14 residues. Only CDR3 DNA remains: 42 bases, in frame from the first base. CDR1 and CDR2 were assigned from the germline V gene as MDHEN and SYDVKM. Remarks on this clone: Its antigen target is currently unknown. No much larger clonotype is one base removed from it; base qualities were not supplied.

The rearrangement combines TRBV28 with TRBJ1-1, with TRBD1 identical over 7 junction bases. Material for sequencing was PBMCs or T cells enriched from blood (not recorded which). This TCR was sampled from a young man who had recovered from COVID-19. The DNA is as follows: TGTGCCAGCAGTTTATTAGGGGGCGATACTGAAGCTTTCTTT. Its protein reads: CASSLLGGDTEAFF.